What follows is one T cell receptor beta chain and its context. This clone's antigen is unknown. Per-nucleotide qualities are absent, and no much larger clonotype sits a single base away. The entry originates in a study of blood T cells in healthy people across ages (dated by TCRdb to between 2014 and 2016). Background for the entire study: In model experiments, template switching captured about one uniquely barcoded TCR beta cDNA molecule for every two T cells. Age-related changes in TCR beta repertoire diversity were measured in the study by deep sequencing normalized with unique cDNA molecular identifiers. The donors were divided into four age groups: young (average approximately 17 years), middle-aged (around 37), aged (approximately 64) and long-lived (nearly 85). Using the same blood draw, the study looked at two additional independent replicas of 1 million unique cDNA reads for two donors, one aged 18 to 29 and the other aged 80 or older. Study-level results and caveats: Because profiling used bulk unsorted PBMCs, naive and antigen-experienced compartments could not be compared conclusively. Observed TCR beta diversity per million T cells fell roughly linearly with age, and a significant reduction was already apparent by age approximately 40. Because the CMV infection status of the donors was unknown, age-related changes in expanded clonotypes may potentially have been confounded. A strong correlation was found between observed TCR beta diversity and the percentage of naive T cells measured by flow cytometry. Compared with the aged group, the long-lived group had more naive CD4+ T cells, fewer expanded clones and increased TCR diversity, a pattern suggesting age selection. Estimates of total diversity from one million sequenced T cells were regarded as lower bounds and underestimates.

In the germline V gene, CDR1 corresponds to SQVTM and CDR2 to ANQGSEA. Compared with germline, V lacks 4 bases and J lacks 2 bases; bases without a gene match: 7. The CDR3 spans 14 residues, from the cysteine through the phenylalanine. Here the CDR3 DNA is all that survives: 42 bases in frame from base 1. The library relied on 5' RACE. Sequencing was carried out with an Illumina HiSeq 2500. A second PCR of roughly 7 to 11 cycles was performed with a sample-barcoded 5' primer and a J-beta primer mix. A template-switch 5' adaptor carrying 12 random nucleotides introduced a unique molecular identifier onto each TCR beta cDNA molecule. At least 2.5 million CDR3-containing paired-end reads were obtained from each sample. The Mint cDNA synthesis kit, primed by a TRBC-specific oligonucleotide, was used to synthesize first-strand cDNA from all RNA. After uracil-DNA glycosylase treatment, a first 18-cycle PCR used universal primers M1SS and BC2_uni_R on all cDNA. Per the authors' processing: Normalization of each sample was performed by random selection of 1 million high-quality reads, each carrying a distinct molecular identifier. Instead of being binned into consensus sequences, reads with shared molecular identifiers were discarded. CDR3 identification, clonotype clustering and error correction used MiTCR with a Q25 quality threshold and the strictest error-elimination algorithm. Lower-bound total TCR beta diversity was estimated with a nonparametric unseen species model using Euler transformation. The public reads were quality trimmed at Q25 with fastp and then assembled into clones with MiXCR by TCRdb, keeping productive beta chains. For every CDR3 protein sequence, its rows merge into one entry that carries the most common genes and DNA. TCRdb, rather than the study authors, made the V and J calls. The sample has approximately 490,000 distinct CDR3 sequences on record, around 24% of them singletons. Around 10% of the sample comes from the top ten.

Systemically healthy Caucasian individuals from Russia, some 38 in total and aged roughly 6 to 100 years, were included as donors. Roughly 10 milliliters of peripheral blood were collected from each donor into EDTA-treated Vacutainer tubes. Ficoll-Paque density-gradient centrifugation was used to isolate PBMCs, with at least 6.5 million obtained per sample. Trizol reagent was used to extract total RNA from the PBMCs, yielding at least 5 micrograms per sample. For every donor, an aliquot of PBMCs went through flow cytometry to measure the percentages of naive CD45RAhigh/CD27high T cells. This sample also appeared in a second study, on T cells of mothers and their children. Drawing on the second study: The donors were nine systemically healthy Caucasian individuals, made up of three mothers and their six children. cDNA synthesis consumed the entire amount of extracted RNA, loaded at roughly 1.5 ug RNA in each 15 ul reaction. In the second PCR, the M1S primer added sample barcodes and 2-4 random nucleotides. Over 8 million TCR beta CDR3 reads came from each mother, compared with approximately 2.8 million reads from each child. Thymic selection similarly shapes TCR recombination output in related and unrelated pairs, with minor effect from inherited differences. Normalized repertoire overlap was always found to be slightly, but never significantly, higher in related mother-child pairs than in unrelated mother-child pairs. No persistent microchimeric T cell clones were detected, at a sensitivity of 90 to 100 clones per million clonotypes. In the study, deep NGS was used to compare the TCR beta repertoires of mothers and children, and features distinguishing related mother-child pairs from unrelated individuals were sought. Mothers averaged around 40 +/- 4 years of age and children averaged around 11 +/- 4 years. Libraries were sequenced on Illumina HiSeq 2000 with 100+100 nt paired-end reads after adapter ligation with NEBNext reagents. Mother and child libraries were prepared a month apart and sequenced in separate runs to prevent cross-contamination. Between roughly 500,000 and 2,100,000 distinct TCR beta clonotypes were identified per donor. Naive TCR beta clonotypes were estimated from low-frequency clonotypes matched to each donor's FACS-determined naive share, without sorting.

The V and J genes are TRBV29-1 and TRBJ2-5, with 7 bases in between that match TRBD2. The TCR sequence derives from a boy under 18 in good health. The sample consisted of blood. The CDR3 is CSVGERGDQETQYF. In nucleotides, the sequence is TGCAGCGTTGGGGAACGGGGGGATCAAGAGACCCAGTACTTC. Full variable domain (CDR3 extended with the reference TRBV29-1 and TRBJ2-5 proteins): SAVISQKPSRDICQRGTSLTIQCQVDSQVTMMFWYRQQPGQSLTLIATANQGSEATYESGFVIDKFPISRPNLTFSTLTVSNMSPEDSSIYLCSVGERGDQETQYFGPGTRLLVL.